These 9 T cell receptor beta chains originate from one sample sequenced in a study of cytomegalovirus exposure and HLA in healthy donors. 60 Vbeta and 13 Jbeta primers were used in PCR. TCRdb keeps only in-frame clones here, not all; method: immunoSEQ multiplex PCR. Found here are about 100,000 clones, approximately 78% of them singletons; the top ten hold about 0.71%. The sample consisted of PBMCs. The receptor set was obtained from a woman aged 60-70 years in good health and CMV-seronegative.

The chain links TRBV5-4 to TRBJ2-3; 7 positions agree with TRBD2. CDR1 is SGHNT and CDR2 is YYREEE in the germline V gene (reference sequence). The CDR3 length is 15 residues. J was trimmed by 3 bases and V by 3 bases; bases with no gene match: 7. The chain's CDR3 is CASSWGLIRTDTQYF. The DNA of the CDR3 is TGTGCCAGCAGCTGGGGACTAATCCGGACAGATACGCAGTATTTT.

The chain joins TRBV15 to TRBJ1-1, with D uncertain. Germline CDR1 reads LNHNV; CDR2 reads YYDKDF (reference sequence). CDR3 length: 14 residues. V was trimmed by 1 base and J by 2 bases, leaving 8 bases between them. The CDR3 is CATSRGGHNTEAFF. CDR3 in DNA: TGTGCCACCAGCAGAGGAGGGCACAACACTGAAGCTTTCTTT.

The V gene is TRBV30, the J gene TRBJ1-2, with no clear D. V was pared by 0 bases and J by 3 bases, with 11 bases between. The germline gives CDR1 GTSNPN, CDR2 SVGIG (reference sequence). CDR3 size: 14 residues. CDR3 in DNA: TGTGCCTGGAGTGTACAATTGGGAGACTATGGCTACACCTTC. Encoded protein: CAWSVQLGDYGYTF.

This clone appeared once. The chain joins TRBV28 to TRBJ2-7, with 8 nucleotides matching TRBD2. The V and J ends lost 6 bases and 2 bases, in that order; junction bases with no gene match: 12. The CDR3 consists of 16 residues. Germline CDR1 reads MDHEN; CDR2 reads SYDVKM. Here the CDR3 reads CASSVASSGQTYEQYF. DNA of the CDR3: TGTGCCAGCAGCGTGGCCTCTAGCGGGCAGACCTACGAGCAGTACTTC.

This chain connects TRBV28 to TRBJ2-2, with D possibly matching TRBD1 (5 bases). Trimming stripped 5 bases from V and 0 bases from J, with 16 bases between. Per the germline V gene, CDR1 is MDHEN and CDR2 is SYDVKM. CDR3 size: 17 residues. CDR3 sequence (DNA): TGTGCCAGCAGTCCAACGACGGGCAGGGCGAACACCGGGGAGCTGTTTTTT. Its translation: CASSPTTGRANTGELFF.

This clone was recorded only once. The chain recombines TRBV6-5 with TRBJ1-2; 9 bases match TRBD1. The CDR3 totals 11 residues. V lost 6 bases and J lost 8; bases outside the gene matches: 1. CDR1 and CDR2 (germline): MNHEY, SVGAGI. CDR3 coding DNA: TGTGCCAGCAGGACAGGGGGAGGCTACACCTTC. Its translation is CASRTGGGYTF.

This clone was detected only once. The chain carries TRBV19 and TRBJ1-5, with D tentatively TRBD1 (6 bases). This CDR3 is 16 amino acids long. Germline CDR1 LNHDA, CDR2 SQIVND (reference sequence). V was shortened by 4 bases and J by 4 bases, with 17 bases between the two germline ends. The DNA of the CDR3 is TGTGCCAGTAGTACCCCGGGACAACTAATAAATCAGCCCCAGCATTTT. It specifies CASSTPGQLINQPQHF.

The chain links TRBV7-2 to TRBJ2-3, with unresolved D. Germline values: CDR1 SGHTA, CDR2 FQGNSA. The length of the CDR3 is 13 residues. Trimming shortened V by 1 base and J by 4 bases, and 6 bases separated the two germline ends. The CDR3 spells CASSLELSDTQYF. The CDR3 DNA is TGTGCCAGCAGCTTAGAACTTTCAGATACGCAGTATTTT.

The V call is TRBV27, the J call TRBJ2-3; TRBD2 aligns across 9 bases. Trimming removed 5 bases from V and 1 base from J; junction bases left unmatched: 4. The CDR3 is 15 residues long. Germline V gene lookup returns CDR1 MNHEY and CDR2 SMNVEV (reference sequence). CDR3 nucleotides: TGTGCCAGCAGTCTGCGGGAGGGGGGCACAGATACGCAGTATTTT. Translating it yields CASSLREGGTDTQYF.